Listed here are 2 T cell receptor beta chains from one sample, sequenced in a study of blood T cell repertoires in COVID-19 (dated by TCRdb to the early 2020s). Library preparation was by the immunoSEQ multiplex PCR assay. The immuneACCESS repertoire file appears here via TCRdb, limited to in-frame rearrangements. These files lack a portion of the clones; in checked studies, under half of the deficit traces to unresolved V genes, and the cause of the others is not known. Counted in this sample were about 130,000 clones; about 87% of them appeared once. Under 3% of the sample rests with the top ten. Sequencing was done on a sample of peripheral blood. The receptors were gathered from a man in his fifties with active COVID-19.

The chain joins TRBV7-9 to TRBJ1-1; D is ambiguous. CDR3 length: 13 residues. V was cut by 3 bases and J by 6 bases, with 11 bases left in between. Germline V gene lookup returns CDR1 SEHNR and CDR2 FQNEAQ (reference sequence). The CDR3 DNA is TGTGCCAGCAGCTTGGAGGGATTGGCTGAAGCTTTCTTT. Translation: CASSLEGLAEAFF. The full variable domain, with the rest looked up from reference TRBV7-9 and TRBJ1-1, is DTGVSQNPRHKITKRGQNVTFRCDPISEHNRLYWYRQTLGQGPEFLTYFQNEAQLEKSRLLSDRFSAERPKGSFSTLEIQRTEQGDSAMYLCASSLEGLAEAFFGQGTRLTVV.

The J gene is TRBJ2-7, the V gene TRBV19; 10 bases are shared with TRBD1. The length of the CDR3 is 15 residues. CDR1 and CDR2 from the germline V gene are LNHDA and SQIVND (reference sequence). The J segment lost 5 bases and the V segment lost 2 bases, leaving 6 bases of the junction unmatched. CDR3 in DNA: TGTGCCAGTAGTATAACCGGGACAGGGGCCAACGAGCAGTACTTC. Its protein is CASSITGTGANEQYF.